This T cell receptor (beta chain) is from a study of T cell responses to AZD1222 COVID-19 vaccine. Using immunoSEQ multiplex PCR, the repertoire was profiled, and TCRdb retains in-frame clones only, with some absent. The sample includes more than 150,000 clones, 92% of them seen just once. Findings and limits, study-wide: Seropositive status at baseline applied to only a handful of AZD1222 recipients.

Of note for this clone: Its antigen remains unidentified.

The receptor was derived from an adult who received the AZD1222 COVID-19 vaccine. The material was peripheral blood, obtained 28 days after the second AZD1222 dose.

The DNA for the CDR3 is TGTGCCAGTAGTATGGGGACAGTGTATGAAAAACTGTTTTTT. It translates to CASSMGTVYEKLFF. This rearrangement joins TRBV19 to TRBJ1-4; 7 nucleotides agree with TRBD1. The CDR3 is 14 amino acids. The trim removed 3 bases at V and 6 bases at J, leaving 4 bases unmatched. In germline, CDR1 is LNHDA, CDR2 SQIVND (reference sequence).